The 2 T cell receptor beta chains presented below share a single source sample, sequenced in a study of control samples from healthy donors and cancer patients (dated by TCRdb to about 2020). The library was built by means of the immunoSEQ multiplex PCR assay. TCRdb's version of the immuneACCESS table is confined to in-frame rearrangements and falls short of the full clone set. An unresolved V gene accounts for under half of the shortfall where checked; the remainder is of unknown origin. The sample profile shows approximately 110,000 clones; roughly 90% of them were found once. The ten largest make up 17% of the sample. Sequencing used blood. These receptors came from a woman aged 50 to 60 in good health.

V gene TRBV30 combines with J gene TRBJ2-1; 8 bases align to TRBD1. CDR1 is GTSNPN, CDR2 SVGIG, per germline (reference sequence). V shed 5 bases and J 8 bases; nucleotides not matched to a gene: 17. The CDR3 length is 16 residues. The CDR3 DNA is TGTGCCTGGGGGGGGACAGGTATTATGGCGGCCTATGAGCAGTTCTTC. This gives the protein CAWGGTGIMAAYEQFF.

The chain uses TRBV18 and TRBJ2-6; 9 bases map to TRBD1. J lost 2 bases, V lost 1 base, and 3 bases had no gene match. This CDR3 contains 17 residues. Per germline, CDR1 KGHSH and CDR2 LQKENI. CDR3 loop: CASSPRGTGTGANVLTF. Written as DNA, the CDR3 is TGTGCCAGCTCACCACGCGGGACAGGGACTGGGGCCAACGTCCTGACTTTC. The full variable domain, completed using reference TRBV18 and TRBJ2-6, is NAGVMQNPRHLVRRRGQEARLRCSPMKGHSHVYWYRQLPEEGLKFMVYLQKENIIDESGMPKERFSAEFPKEGPSILRIQQVVRGDSAAYFCASSPRGTGTGANVLTFGAGSRLTVL.